The 3 T cell receptor beta chains presented below share a single source sample, sequenced in a study of low-dose radiotherapy and immunotherapy resistance in tumors (dated by TCRdb to the early 2020s). The label giving this sample's time point can be read as: after trial treatment. The sample's treatment or condition label, in plain terms: LDRT plus nivolumab, ipilimumab, low-dose cyclophosphamide and aspirin (RACIN trial). Sequenced using an Illumina HiSeq 2500. First-strand cDNA was synthesized with Superscript III and a set of TRAV- and TRBV-specific primers, covering both TCRalpha and TCRbeta chains. TCRs were amplified with Phusion for 15 to 20 PCR cycles, with a constant-region primer paired with the adapter attached to the V primers. TCRdb itself trimmed the public reads at Q25 with fastp, ran MiXCR and retained productive beta chains. Rows merge per CDR3 protein into single entries with the most common DNA and genes. In all, the sample holds about 91,000 distinct CDR3 sequences, and 20% to 25% of those were seen once. The ten biggest clones cover roughly 13% of the sample.

The sample consisted of PBMCs, taken after low-dose radiotherapy plus immunotherapy. These receptors were collected from a female donor with ovarian cancer.

There are many counts of this clonotype. The rearrangement joins TRBV6-8 to TRBJ2-3; D is uncertain. Trimming pared 7 bases from V and 2 bases from J, leaving 7 bases between. The CDR3 extends over 12 amino acids. CDR1 MNHGY and CDR2 SAAAGT come from the germline V gene. CDR3 coding DNA: TGTGCCAGCACCCGTGACACAGATACGCAGTATTTT. Its protein product is CASTRDTDTQYF.

This clonotype occurred many times. V and J are TRBV11-3 and TRBJ2-3; D is unclear. V lost 3 bases and J 1 base, leaving 8 bases between the germline ends. The CDR3 loop spans 14 amino acids. Looked up from germline, CDR1 is SGHNT and CDR2 is YENEEA. CDR3 residues: CASSLDDGTDTQYF. The DNA of the CDR3 is TGTGCCAGCAGCTTGGATGACGGCACAGATACGCAGTATTTT. The whole variable domain, remainder taken from reference TRBV11-3 and TRBJ2-3, is EAGVVQSPRYKIIEKKQPVAFWCNPISGHNTLYWYLQNLGQGPELLIRYENEEAVDDSQLPKDRFSAERLKGVDSTLKIQPAELGDSAVYLCASSLDDGTDTQYFGPGTRLTVL.

The rearrangement uses TRBV4-2 and TRBJ2-1, with D unresolved. With 4 bases removed from V and 2 bases from J, the gap between germline ends came to 21 bases. In germline, CDR1 is LGHNA, CDR2 YNFKEQ. The CDR3 runs to 18 residues. The CDR3 reads CASSREGGKTPPYNEQFF. For the CDR3, the DNA is TGTGCCAGCAGCCGAGAAGGTGGAAAGACTCCCCCCTACAATGAGCAGTTCTTC.